The 4 T cell receptor beta chains listed next were all sequenced from one sample in a study of cytomegalovirus exposure and HLA in healthy donors. In the PCR, 60 Vbeta and 13 Jbeta primers were used. This table comes from immunoSEQ multiplex PCR, and its TCRdb copy is limited to in-frame clones, with some not included. The table includes under 150,000 clones, 70% to 90% detected once. The specimen sequenced was PBMCs. The receptors here all came from a middle-aged man in good health and CMV-seronegative.

The genes are TRBV27 and TRBJ2-3; 9 nucleotides line up with TRBD2. CDR3 length equals 14 residues. The junction had 7 bases not matched to a gene; V was cut back by 8 bases and J by 4 bases. CDR1 and CDR2 (germline): MNHEY, SMNVEV (reference sequence). CDR3 residues: CASSLAGRADTQYF. Written as DNA, the CDR3 is TGTGCCAGCTCCCTAGCGGGAAGGGCAGATACGCAGTATTTT.

The chain combines TRBV19 with TRBJ2-7, with a weak D call TRBD2 (6 bases). The CDR3 has 14 residues. V was clipped by 3 bases and J by 2 bases, with 11 bases between them. CDR1 and CDR2 (germline): LNHDA, SQIVND (reference sequence). The CDR3 sequence: CASSIGRGPYEQYF. For the CDR3, the DNA is TGTGCCAGTAGTATTGGGCGGGGTCCCTACGAGCAGTACTTC. The variable domain in full, with the rest retrieved from reference TRBV19 and TRBJ2-7, is DGGITQSPKYLFRKEGQNVTLSCEQNLNHDAMYWYRQDPGQGLRLIYYSQIVNDFQKGDIAEGYSVSREKKESFPLTVTSAQKNPTAFYLCASSIGRGPYEQYFGPGTRLTVT.

The chain recombines TRBV10-3 with TRBJ1-2; tentative D call: TRBD1 (6 bases). The germline V gene encodes CDR1 ENHRY and CDR2 SYGVKD. The V end was cut by 0 bases, the J end by 4 bases, with 12 bases between. The CDR3 is 15 amino acids. CDR3 residues: CAISESVGRGYGYTF. The CDR3 DNA is TGTGCCATCAGTGAGTCAGTAGGCAGGGGCTATGGCTACACCTTC.

This clone was recorded once. The genes are TRBV9 and TRBJ1-2; D gene unclear. The V gene lost 0 bases and the J gene lost 8 bases, with 8 bases spanning the gap. Looked up from germline, CDR1 is SGDLS and CDR2 is YYNGEE. The CDR3 extends over 12 amino acids. CDR3 sequence: CASSVGSRGYTF. The DNA of the CDR3 is TGTGCCAGCAGCGTAGGGTCGAGGGGCTACACCTTC.